This T cell receptor beta chain came from a study of cytomegalovirus exposure and HLA in healthy donors. Study-wide points: Rarity marked most TCR sequences, yet some public TCRs occurred in many donors. Association with HLA alleles at 0.05 false discovery rate was found for 16,951 TCR beta sequences in a later analysis. Associated with cytomegalovirus, according to the listing, were about 160 TCR beta chains.

The PCR ran on 60 Vbeta and 13 Jbeta primers. The assay was immunoSEQ multiplex PCR, and TCRdb's table has in-frame clones only and misses some. The data hold over 150,000 clones, with approximately 80% observed a single time. Remarks on this clone: The target antigen is unknown.

Each of the donors was a healthy bone marrow donor. Trimming took 1 base from V and 3 from J, leaving 15 bases between them. There are 16 residues in the CDR3. Per the germline V gene, CDR1 is LGHNA and CDR2 is YNFKEQ. Material: PBMCs. This chain uses TRBV4-2 with TRBJ2-5; TRBD1 might be the D (5 bases). The source of this sequence is a middle-aged woman in good health and CMV-seropositive. The CDR3 DNA sequence: TGTGCCAGCAGCCAAGGGGTAGGATCAGGGAAAGAGACCCAGTACTTC. As protein: CASSQGVGSGKETQYF.